The 10 T cell receptor beta chains below were found in one sample sequenced in a study of tumor-infiltrating lymphocytes in localized non-small cell lung cancer. Repertoires were generated with immunoSEQ multiplex PCR, while TCRdb's copy carries only in-frame clones and drops some. The top ten hold approximately 15% of the sample, which has around 16,000 clones, roughly 40% seen once. Sample: lung tumor tissue. All receptors come from a human donor with non-small cell lung cancer.

By share of the sample, this clone is medium-sized. This chain uses TRBV23-1 with TRBJ2-7; 8 bases align to TRBD1. TRBV23-1 falls under the ORF class, with uncertain function. The CDR3 spans 15 residues. V shed 2 bases, J shed 2 bases, and the junction held 5 bases outside the gene matches. The CDR3 loop reads CASSQPDRGPYEQYF. In nucleotides, the CDR3 is TGCGCCAGCAGTCAACCCGACAGGGGCCCCTACGAGCAGTACTTC.

The chain carries TRBV5-1 and TRBJ2-5; D might be TRBD1 (6 bases). This CDR3 comprises 15 residues. V gave up 0 bases and J gave up 5 bases, with 14 bases separating them. In germline, CDR1 is SGHRS, CDR2 YFSETQ. The CDR3 DNA follows: TGCGCCAGCAGCTTGGACAGGGTGCGACGGGAGACCCAGTACTTC. Encoded protein: CASSLDRVRRETQYF.

The rearrangement joins TRBV7-9 to TRBJ2-1, with 7 bases matching TRBD1. The trim removed 7 bases at V and 4 bases at J, leaving 10 bases unmatched. This CDR3 spans 15 amino acids. Germline V lookup: CDR1 SEHNR, CDR2 FQNEAQ (reference sequence). The CDR3 loop reads CASKIGTAQYNEQFF. CDR3 DNA sequence: TGTGCCAGCAAGATCGGGACAGCCCAATACAATGAGCAGTTCTTC.

The V call is TRBV7-8, the J call TRBJ2-7, with D possibly being TRBD1 (7 bases). V was clipped by 4 bases and J by 0 bases, with 19 bases between them. Looked up from germline, CDR1 is SGHVS and CDR2 is FQNEAQ. This CDR3 has 17 residues. The CDR3 reads CASSSVGGPGGSYEQYF. CDR3 bases: TGTGCCAGCAGCTCCGTCGGAGGGCCAGGGGGCTCCTACGAGCAGTACTTC.

This clone was counted a few times. This sequence joins TRBV2 and TRBJ2-4; TRBD2 aligns across 7 bases. This CDR3 spans 12 amino acids. With 8 bases clipped from V and 7 bases from J, the junction kept 5 bases outside the gene matches. CDR1 is SNHLY and CDR2 is FYNNEI in the germline V gene. CDR3 nucleotides: TGTGCCAGCGAACTAGCGTCGAACATTCAGTACTTC. Its translation is CASELASNIQYF.

For this clone: A much larger clone differs by one base, so this may be a read error. The chain carries TRBV7-3 and TRBJ2-5, with D perhaps TRBD1 (6 bases). Germline CDR1 SGHTA, CDR2 FQGTGA. The CDR3 is made up of 14 amino acids. The ends were cut back, 2 bases at V and 5 bases at J, with 12 bases in the middle. CDR3 DNA: TGTGCCAGCAGCTTAGCCGCTAGGGGGGAGACCCAGTACTTC. Protein product: CASSLAARGETQYF.

The rearrangement uses TRBV28 and TRBJ1-4; D perhaps matches TRBD1 (6 bases). Germline V gene lookup returns CDR1 MDHEN and CDR2 SYDVKM. Trimming cost V 7 bases and J 8 bases, with 23 bases left between them. The CDR3 covers 16 residues. CDR3 coding DNA: TGTGCCAGCAACACAGGGACTTTTAGGGTCGGGGAAAAACTGTTTTTT. Its protein product is CASNTGTFRVGEKLFF.

This clone rates as medium-sized. V gene TRBV9 combines with J gene TRBJ2-2; the match to TRBD2 covers 8 bases. This CDR3 has 16 residues. Unmatched junction bases numbered 8, after V lost 2 bases and J lost 5 bases. Germline V lookup: CDR1 SGDLS, CDR2 YYNGEE. The CDR3 region is CASSVWGSGGTGELFF. The CDR3 region has the DNA TGTGCCAGCAGCGTTTGGGGCAGCGGGGGAACCGGGGAGCTGTTTTTT.

This chain joins TRBV11-3 and TRBJ1-1; D remains unclear. In germline, CDR1 is SGHNT, CDR2 YENEEA. The CDR3 has 11 amino acids. V lost 4 bases, J lost 8 bases, and 8 bases lay in between. CDR3 nucleotides: TGTGCCAGCAGCTCCTGGGCAGAAGCTTTCTTT. The encoded protein is CASSSWAEAFF. Based on the CDR3 plus reference TRBV11-3 and TRBJ1-1, the full variable domain is EAGVVQSPRYKIIEKKQPVAFWCNPISGHNTLYWYLQNLGQGPELLIRYENEEAVDDSQLPKDRFSAERLKGVDSTLKIQPAELGDSAVYLCASSSWAEAFFGQGTRLTVV.

The CDR3 nucleotides read TGTGCCAGCTCGGCTGCCGGCGCAACTAATGAAAAACTGTTTTTT. Its protein is CASSAAGATNEKLFF. This chain links TRBV2 with TRBJ1-4, with D unresolved. Germline CDR1 SNHLY, CDR2 FYNNEI. V was trimmed by 8 bases and J by 0 bases, leaving 13 bases between them. The CDR3 sequence is 15 residues long.